A single sample gave rise to the 20 T cell receptor beta chains below, sequenced in a study of technical replicates of blood from a handful of donors. Produced via immunoSEQ multiplex PCR; TCRdb's table is partial and in-frame only. The repertoire holds approximately 99,000 clones, with 95% as singletons. The source material was T cells isolated from PBMCs. These receptors were collected from a human donor in good health.

J is TRBJ2-7 and V is TRBV29-1; 8 bases align to TRBD1. The trim removed 4 bases at V and 2 bases at J, leaving 7 bases unmatched. CDR1 and CDR2 (germline): SQVTM, ANQGSEA. This CDR3 is 14 amino acids long. The CDR3 DNA reads as TGCAGCGTTGGTGAACAGGGGGATACCTACGAGCAGTACTTC. Protein sequence: CSVGEQGDTYEQYF.

The chain couples TRBV5-6 to TRBJ2-5, with TRBD1 identical over 9 bases. The length of the CDR3 is 15 residues. Germline-derived CDR1 and CDR2 are SGHDT and YYEEEE. V shed 4 bases and J 2 bases; nucleotides not matched to a gene: 6. In DNA form, the CDR3 reads TGTGCCAGCAGCCGCGGGACAGGGAGACAAGAGACCCAGTACTTC. Protein sequence: CASSRGTGRQETQYF.

The chain recombines TRBV6-5 with TRBJ2-7, with 7 bases that match TRBD1. V lost 2 bases, J lost 2 bases, and 3 bases stayed unmatched. This CDR3 has 14 residues. Per the germline V gene, CDR1 is MNHEY and CDR2 is SVGAGI. As DNA, the CDR3 is TGTGCCAGCAGTTACGTCGGACAGGCCTACGAGCAGTACTTC. Translating it yields CASSYVGQAYEQYF.

The CDR3 region is CASSRTGGDTEAFF. Written as DNA, the CDR3 is TGCGCCAGCAGCCGGACAGGGGGGGACACTGAAGCTTTCTTT. V and J are TRBV5-1 and TRBJ1-1; 10 nucleotides align to TRBD1. Germline V lookup: CDR1 SGHRS, CDR2 YFSETQ. The CDR3 runs to 14 residues. V shed 4 bases and J 3 bases; nucleotides not matched to a gene: 3.

This chain links TRBV27 with TRBJ2-3, with D possibly matching TRBD2 (6 bases). CDR3 length: 18 amino acids. Germline V lookup: CDR1 MNHEY, CDR2 SMNVEV (reference sequence). The V end lost 2 bases, the J end lost 1 base, and 19 bases lay between the germline ends. CDR3 coding DNA: TGTGCCAGCAGTTTAACCCCGACTAGTTTAGGGGGCACAGATACGCAGTATTTT. It translates to CASSLTPTSLGGTDTQYF.

This clone has just one count. The genes are TRBV13 and TRBJ2-7, with D possibly TRBD2 on 5 matching bases. The V end lost 4 bases, the J end lost 2 bases, and 12 bases lay between the germline ends. Germline V lookup: CDR1 PRHDT, CDR2 FYEKMQ (reference sequence). The CDR3 runs to 14 residues. The CDR3 DNA follows: TGTGCCAGCAGCTACACCGGGATCACCTACGAGCAGTACTTC. Translated, it gives CASSYTGITYEQYF.

The chain is built from TRBV7-3 and TRBJ1-1, with a possible D match to TRBD1 (6 bases). This CDR3 spans 14 amino acids. Germline values: CDR1 SGHTA, CDR2 FQGTGA. Trimming left V 5 bases short and J 5 bases short, with 15 bases between. CDR3 bases: TGTGCCAGCAGCCGACAGGTTTCGGGGACTGAAGCTTTCTTT. Translated, it gives CASSRQVSGTEAFF.

The CDR3 region is CASRWDINQPQHF. The CDR3 nucleotides read TGTGCCAGCCGTTGGGACATCAATCAGCCCCAGCATTTT. The chain employs TRBV27 and TRBJ1-5; D perhaps matches TRBD1 (6 bases). The CDR3 is 13 amino acids. Germline V gene data show CDR1 as MNHEY and CDR2 as SMNVEV (reference sequence). V lost 8 bases to trimming and J lost 3 bases, with 11 bases between them.

The chain couples TRBV28 to TRBJ2-7; weak D call: TRBD2 (6 bases). The CDR3 runs to 16 residues. Trimming shortened V by 6 bases and J by 6 bases, and 24 bases separated the two germline ends. Germline V gene data show CDR1 as MDHEN and CDR2 as SYDVKM. CDR3 sequence: CASRFIFKTKAGEQYF. The CDR3 DNA sequence: TGTGCCAGCAGGTTTATCTTCAAGACCAAAGCGGGCGAGCAGTACTTC.

This chain links TRBV2 with TRBJ2-3, with a tentative D call TRBD1 (5 bases). Germline V CDR1 and CDR2: SNHLY, FYNNEI. V lost 4 bases and J lost 0, with 14 bases in between. The CDR3 consists of 16 residues. In DNA form, the CDR3 reads TGTGCCAGCAGTGTTTTGACAGAATGGAGCACAGATACGCAGTATTTT. Residues: CASSVLTEWSTDTQYF.

Notes on this clone: A read error may account for a junction end that differs from germline. The genes are TRBV15 and TRBJ1-1; a possible D gene is TRBD1 (6 bases). Germline assignment: CDR1 LNHNV and CDR2 YYDKDF (reference sequence). The CDR3 spans 13 residues. The CDR3 DNA follows: TGTGCCACCGGCAGGGGAGGGAACACTGAAGCTTTCTTT. This gives the protein CATGRGGNTEAFF.

The CDR3 reads CASQSLFYNEQFF. Written as DNA, the CDR3 is TGTGCCAGCCAAAGCTTATTCTACAATGAGCAGTTCTTC. The J gene is TRBJ2-1, the V gene TRBV2, with D uncertain. The germline V gene encodes CDR1 SNHLY and CDR2 FYNNEI. Trimming left V 8 bases short and J 3 bases short, with 11 bases between. This CDR3 region has 13 residues.

The chain uses TRBV29-1 and TRBJ1-2; D call uncertain. The CDR3 has 12 amino acids. The ends were cut back, 2 bases at V and 6 bases at J, with 10 bases in the middle. Looked up from germline, CDR1 is SQVTM and CDR2 is ANQGSEA. CDR3 region: CSVETGEDGYTF. CDR3 nucleotides: TGCAGCGTTGAAACCGGGGAGGATGGCTACACCTTC.

This clone occurred once. The chain uses TRBV27 and TRBJ2-1; 10 nucleotides line up with TRBD2. Germline V gives CDR1 MNHEY, CDR2 SMNVEV (reference sequence). The CDR3 has 16 amino acids. Trimming cost V 5 bases and J 9 bases; bases outside gene matches: 13. In DNA form, the CDR3 reads TGTGCCAGCAGTCTACCGGGACTAGCGTCGCAGAGTGAGCAGTTCTTC. Translating it yields CASSLPGLASQSEQFF.

The chain employs TRBV6-5 and TRBJ1-5; 7 nucleotides agree with TRBD1. The germline gives CDR1 MNHEY, CDR2 SVGAGI. CDR3 size: 13 residues. V dropped 6 bases and J dropped 7; count of bases not matched to a gene: 6. CDR3 residues: CASSGQVGQPQHF. The CDR3 region has the DNA TGTGCCAGCAGCGGACAGGTCGGGCAGCCCCAGCATTTT.

The chain joins TRBV11-2 to TRBJ2-5; D unresolved. Germline V gene data show CDR1 as SGHAT and CDR2 as FQNNGV. This CDR3 comprises 13 residues. V lost 4 bases to trimming and J lost 2 bases, with 8 bases between them. The CDR3, as DNA: TGTGCCAGCAGCTCCGTATTACAAGAGACCCAGTACTTC. Amino acids: CASSSVLQETQYF.

J is TRBJ1-1 and V is TRBV7-9; no clear D. With 2 bases removed from V and 5 bases from J, the gap between germline ends came to 3 bases. The CDR3 contains 11 residues. Germline assignment: CDR1 SEHNR and CDR2 FQNEAQ (reference sequence). DNA of the CDR3: TGTGCCAGCAGCTTATTAACTGAAGCTTTCTTT. It specifies CASSLLTEAFF.

The gene calls are TRBV5-1 and TRBJ2-7, with 11 bases that match TRBD2. CDR1 SGHRS and CDR2 YFSETQ come from the germline V gene. The CDR3 spans 15 residues. V lost 4 bases to trimming and J lost 3 bases; unmatched junction nucleotides: 6. In DNA form, the CDR3 reads TGCGCCAGCAGCCCTAGCGGGGGGATCTTCTACGAGCAGTACTTC. Encoded protein: CASSPSGGIFYEQYF.

V and J are TRBV2 and TRBJ2-7, with D unresolved. CDR1 and CDR2 from the germline V gene are SNHLY and FYNNEI. This CDR3 has 13 residues. V was clipped by 7 bases and J by 5 bases, with 15 bases between them. CDR3 protein: CASTRRRVDEQYF. In nucleotides, the CDR3 is TGTGCCAGCACCCGGCGGAGAGTCGACGAGCAGTACTTC.

The chain is built from TRBV5-1 and TRBJ2-4; 9 bases fit TRBD1. The germline V gene has CDR1 SGHRS and CDR2 YFSETQ. CDR3 length: 18 residues. V dropped 4 bases and J dropped 9; count of bases not matched to a gene: 20. The CDR3: CASSLQPGQGGGVSIQYF. The CDR3, as DNA: TGCGCCAGCAGCCTCCAACCGGGACAGGGAGGGGGGGTTAGCATTCAGTACTTC.